The subject of this entry is one TCR beta chain. These data come from a study of blood T cell repertoires in COVID-19. Study-wide background: T cells, B-cell-depleted T cells, or PBMCs supplied cDNA or gDNA.

Profiled with immunoSEQ multiplex PCR; TCRdb holds only in-frame clones, not every one. The sample has approximately 330,000 clones; around nine tenths are singletons. V lost 4 bases and J lost 2; bases outside the gene matches: 4. Germline V gene sequence: CDR1 SGHAT, CDR2 FQDESV (reference sequence). The CDR3 totals 14 residues. The material sequenced was peripheral blood. J is TRBJ2-7 and V is TRBV11-1; TRBD1 agrees at 8 bases. The receptor comes from a woman aged 50 to 65 with active or convalescent COVID-19. CDR3 nucleotides: TGTGCCAGCAGCTCCGGGACAGGAACCTACGAGCAGTACTTC. It codes for CASSSGTGTYEQYF.